This T cell receptor (beta chain) is drawn from a study of glioma-infiltrating T cells after dendritic cell vaccination. Turning to the study itself: Dendritic cell vaccination trial patients had either newly diagnosed or recurrent glioblastoma.

Trimming removed 6 bases at V and 7 bases at J, with 13 bases between. CDR1 is LGHNA, CDR2 YSLEER, per germline. The CDR3 length is 14 residues. Assay: immunoSEQ multiplex PCR; the TCRdb copy retains only in-frame clones and omits some. The profile covers about 99,000 clones, with about four fifths appearing a single time and approximately 12% taken by the ten largest. The sequence came from a human donor with glioblastoma. The V and J genes are TRBV4-3 and TRBJ1-6, with a possible D match to TRBD1 (6 bases). This sample comprised blood, obtained before dendritic cell vaccination. The CDR3 sequence: CASSQDRGNSPLHF. The CDR3 DNA reads TGCGCCAGCAGTCAGGACAGAGGCAATTCACCCCTCCACTTT.